This T cell receptor beta chain was captured in a study of CD8+ T cells in alopecia areata. cDNA prepared by RNA extraction and subsequent reverse transcription served as the template for sequencing. Libraries were prepared by immunoSEQ multiplex PCR; TCRdb keeps only in-frame clonotypes and omits some of them. The data show some 200,000 clones, about 60% seen once. Indicated treatment: oral pan-JAK inhibitor, 5-10 mg twice daily. The germline V gene encodes CDR1 SGHRS and CDR2 YFSETQ. The CDR3 has 14 residues. Deletions cut 0 bases from V and 6 bases from J, with 12 bases between. This specimen consisted of CD8+ T cells sorted from blood, obtained at week 24, from a patient treated with tofacitinib. This chain links TRBV5-1 with TRBJ1-1; TRBD1 is a possible D gene (5 bases). This receptor was identified in a human donor with alopecia areata. The CDR3 region is CASSLGRPGAEAFF. The CDR3 DNA reads TGCGCCAGCAGCTTGGGACGGCCGGGGGCTGAAGCTTTCTTT.